This TCR beta chain was identified in a study of CD8 T cells in ankylosing spondylitis. TCRdb re-called the 5' RACE reads with MiXCR, one entry per CDR3 protein. The sample gives about 160,000 distinct CDR3 sequences, about 16% of which show up once; roughly 7.7% is in the top ten. This clonotype was detected ten times or more. In germline, CDR1 is SGHRS, CDR2 YFSETQ. V was cut by 0 bases and J by 2 bases, with 7 bases left in between. This CDR3 has 14 residues. The sequence was collected from a male donor with ankylosing spondylitis or in good health (not recorded which). The sequenced material came from blood, either unsorted or a sorted T cell fraction (not recorded which). The chain recombines TRBV5-1 with TRBJ2-3; no firm D call. This CDR3 reads CASSLAGVTDTQYF. The CDR3 DNA reads as TGCGCCAGCAGCTTGGCCGGTGTCACAGATACGCAGTATTTT.